Listed below are T cell receptor beta chains from one sample, sequenced in a study of monozygotic twins with inflammatory bowel disease. TCRdb reprocessed the 5' RACE reads and stores each CDR3 protein as one record, lacking DNA. The sample is made up of fewer than 550,000 distinct CDR3 sequences, and the top ten hold around 2.5% of it. The specimen sequenced was blood. These receptors originate from a human donor with ulcerative colitis or Crohn's disease, or a healthy co-twin of an affected twin (not recorded which). CDR3s include the opening cysteine and the closing phenylalanine or tryptophan. The order of the fields is J gene, V gene, CDR3 protein.

TRBJ2-2,TRBV20-1,CSATAGGSGELFF
TRBJ2-1,TRBV9,CASTPLGSGNYNEQFF
TRBJ2-7,TRBV12-3/TRBV12-4,CASSPIGTSGSKKEQYF
TRBJ2-3,TRBV3-1,CASSPGDPITDTQYF
TRBJ2-5,TRBV28,CASSLLREVEETQYF
TRBJ1-2,TRBV4-2,CASSPRGEGQGNYGYTF
TRBJ2-1,TRBV7-2,CASSQTKTRYNEQFF
TRBJ1-6,TRBV28,CASSLRGPYSPLHF
TRBJ2-2,TRBV18,CASSPSGTGNTGELFF
TRBJ2-3,TRBV7-2,CASSPGTGPTDTQYF
TRBJ2-2,TRBV24-1,CATSDLRQGNTGELFF
TRBJ2-1,TRBV6-2/TRBV6-3,CASSYSRGQNSYNEQFF
TRBJ2-7,TRBV4-3,CASSQDQRPDLYEQYF
TRBJ2-7,TRBV3-1,CASSPTGGLAAAYEQYF
TRBJ2-2,TRBV7-6,CASSGQLMALTGELFF
TRBJ1-1,TRBV12-3/TRBV12-4,CASSPWASFDEAFF
TRBJ1-1,TRBV11-2,CASSLVLGQGRRDTEAFF
TRBJ1-2,TRBV28,CASSPSGLVGYTF
TRBJ1-1,TRBV7-2,CASSPQVVYGGNTEAFF
TRBJ1-2,TRBV5-1,CASSLVQGMGLNYGYTF
TRBJ2-2,TRBV6-5,CASSYEGFGELFF
TRBJ2-1,TRBV5-1,CASSLGLVPSYNEQFF
TRBJ2-3,TRBV5-1,CASSLLGTRDTQYF
TRBJ2-7,TRBV7-2,CASSLDTSRAYEQYF
TRBJ2-2,TRBV3-1,CASSQVGLAGGGTGELFF
TRBJ2-2,TRBV20-1,CSASGGAAGELFF
TRBJ2-7,TRBV7-9,CASSPTGSGSSEQYF
TRBJ2-3,TRBV27,CASSLSSLGQGTQYF
TRBJ2-7,TRBV10-3,CAIRGTSGSQNEQYF
TRBJ2-3,TRBV18,CASSPEPAGPLTDTQYF
TRBJ2-2,TRBV28,CASSLPRTGNTGELFF
TRBJ2-1,TRBV11-2,CASSDHNIRQVRANEQFF
TRBJ1-4,TRBV18,CASSPPVEGEKLFF
TRBJ2-2,TRBV27,CASSLGTGLATGELFF
TRBJ1-1,TRBV19,CASSIAGPDTEAFF